These T cell receptor beta chains were read from a single sample in a study of regulatory T cells in long-lasting Graves disease. One entry per CDR3 protein results from TCRdb running MiXCR on the multiplex PCR reads. The sample shows about 540,000 distinct CDR3 sequences, approximately 15% of them seen only once. The data also belong to a second study, concerning T cells in Graves' hyperthyroidism and ophthalmopathy.

The sequences come from peripheral blood mononuclear cells (PBMCs), collected at new diagnosis, from a patient treated with antithyroid drugs. The receptors originated from a man aged 25 to 45 with Graves disease. CDR3s include the opening cysteine and the closing phenylalanine or tryptophan. A D gene is named only where the DNA matches it firmly. Size is omitted from some rows. Given values are once, few, many or a class for expanded clones.

v_call	j_call	d_call	clone_size	cdr3_nt	cdr3_aa
TRBV18	TRBJ2-1	TRBD2	many	TGTGCCAGCTCACCTAGTAGCGGGAGGCTGAATGAGCAGTTCTTC	CASSPSSGRLNEQFF
TRBV27	TRBJ2-1	TRBD2	many	TGTGCCAGCACAAGGGGGCTAGCGGGGAATGAGCAGTTCTTC	CASTRGLAGNEQFF
TRBV12-3/TRBV12-4	TRBJ2-1	-	many	TGTGCCAGCACACCGGGAGTTCGAGAGCAGTTCTTC	CASTPGVREQFF
TRBV2	TRBJ2-2	TRBD2	-	TGTGCCAGCGGAGGACTAGCTCCGAACACCGGGGAGCTGTTTTTT	CASGGLAPNTGELFF
TRBV4-1	TRBJ2-1	TRBD2	few	TGCGCCAGCAGCGGACTAGCGGACTCCTACAATGAGCAGTTCTTC	CASSGLADSYNEQFF
TRBV11-3	TRBJ1-2	-	-	TGTGCCAGCCTGCCCCGTTTTCAGGGTGTATACTACACCTTC	CASLPRFQGVYYTF
TRBV20-1	TRBJ2-1	-	many	TGCAGTGCTAGAGATTGGGGGACTGAGCAGTTCTTC	CSARDWGTEQFF
TRBV5-6	TRBJ2-3	-	-	TGTGCCAGCAGCTATGAGGACGGCACAGATACGCAGTATTTT	CASSYEDGTDTQYF
TRBV18	TRBJ2-5	-	-	TGTGCCAGCTCTAATGCGGAGGGGACTCATAACAAGGAGACCCAGTACTTC	CASSNAEGTHNKETQYF
TRBV7-9	TRBJ1-1	-	many	TGTGCCAGCAGCCTGATGGCGGGGGAGGAAGCTTTCTTT	CASSLMAGEEAFF
TRBV20-1	TRBJ2-1	TRBD2	few	TGCAGTGCTGGGTCTAGCGGAGTCTACAATGAGCAGTGCTTC	CSAGSSGVYNEQCF
TRBV7-6	TRBJ1-6	-	-	TGTGCCAGCAGCTTAGCCCGGGACATGTCAAATTCACCCCTCCACTTT	CASSLARDMSNSPLHF
TRBV14	TRBJ1-6	-	few	TGTGCCAGCAGCTACCCCCGGCAAGGATCACCCCTCCACTTT	CASSYPRQGSPLHF
TRBV25-1	TRBJ2-1	-	many	TGTGCCAGCAGTGAAGGAGTTCTGAATGAGCAGTTCTTC	CASSEGVLNEQFF
TRBV3-1	TRBJ2-7	-	few	TGTGCCAGCGGGCGCTCGGGGTACGAGCAGTACTTC	CASGRSGYEQYF
TRBV5-1	TRBJ1-1	-	many	TGCGCCAGCAGCTTGACAGCCGGGGGGACTGAAGCTTTCTTT	CASSLTAGGTEAFF
TRBV13	TRBJ2-7	TRBD2	many	TGTGCCAGCAGCACCCGAGCGGGAGCGAGCGAGCAGTACTTC	CASSTRAGASEQYF
TRBV12-3/TRBV12-4	TRBJ2-1	TRBD2	many	TGTGCCAGCAGTTTCGACACTAGCGGGAAGTACAATGAGCAGTTCTTC	CASSFDTSGKYNEQFF
TRBV6-5	TRBJ1-2	TRBD1	many	TGTGCCAGCAGTTATGAGCAGGGGGCGAACTATGGCTACACCTTC	CASSYEQGANYGYTF
TRBV24-1	TRBJ2-1	TRBD1	many	TGTGCCACCAGTGATGCTATTGACTTTACGACAGGGCATGAGCAGTTCTTC	CATSDAIDFTTGHEQFF
TRBV18	TRBJ2-5	-	few	TGTGCCAGCACCCGGACGTATCAAGAGACCCAGTACTTC	CASTRTYQETQYF
TRBV18	TRBJ1-3	-	few	TGTGCCAGCTCATCACCTGACCGGGTTCTTCAAAACACCATATATTTT	CASSSPDRVLQNTIYF
TRBV19	TRBJ2-7	-	-	TGTGCCAGTAGTATCCGGGTCCTCCCCCCCCACTACGAGCAGTACTTC	CASSIRVLPPHYEQYF
TRBV18	TRBJ2-4	-	many	TGTGCCAGCTCACCGGCGGACCTAGCCAAAAACATTCAGTACTTC	CASSPADLAKNIQYF
TRBV9	TRBJ1-1	-	-	TGTGCCAGCAGCGTAGAACAACAGAGAGAAGCTTTCTTT	CASSVEQQREAFF
TRBV4-1	TRBJ2-4	-	-	TGCGCCAGCGGCCAAGACCTCCTTGGGCCCAAAAACATTCAGTACTTC	CASGQDLLGPKNIQYF
TRBV12-3/TRBV12-4	TRBJ1-1	-	many	TGTGCCAGCAGTCCTTGGGGGGCAGGGAACACTGAAGCTTTCTTT	CASSPWGAGNTEAFF
TRBV6-2/TRBV6-3	TRBJ2-7	-	-	TGTGCCAGCACCCCCCTCGCAGGGACCCAAGAGCAGTACTTC	CASTPLAGTQEQYF
TRBV20-1	TRBJ2-1	TRBD2	many	TGCAGTGCTAGAGATGGTAATAGCGGGCTATCCTACAATGAGCAGTTCTTC	CSARDGNSGLSYNEQFF
TRBV29-1	TRBJ2-7	TRBD2	many	TGCAGCGTTCTCACTAGCGGCTACGAGCAGTACTTC	CSVLTSGYEQYF
TRBV20-1	TRBJ2-3	TRBD2	many	TGCAGTGGACAGACTAGCGGGAGGCCCGCAGATACGCAGTATTTT	CSGQTSGRPADTQYF
TRBV6-1	TRBJ2-1	-	many	TGTGCCAGCAGTGAAAGGCCAGGGTTGGGCAATGAGCAGTTCTTC	CASSERPGLGNEQFF
TRBV20-1	TRBJ2-5	-	many	TGCAGTGCTCCGAGAGGGGGGAGTGAGACCCAGTACTTC	CSAPRGGSETQYF
TRBV19	TRBJ1-1	-	-	TGTGCCAGTAGTATAGGCGAGTTTATCACTGAAGCTTTCTTT	CASSIGEFITEAFF
TRBV2	TRBJ2-7	-	many	TGTGCCAGCAGTTCAAGTTTAGCGGCGGCCTACGAGCAGTACTTC	CASSSSLAAAYEQYF
TRBV5-1	TRBJ2-4	-	-	TGCGCCAGCAGCTTGGAGGCCGGGCCACTAGCCAAAAACATTCAGTACTTC	CASSLEAGPLAKNIQYF
TRBV7-9	TRBJ1-4	-	many	TGTGCCAGCAGCTCCCCTACCGGACGGACAGCTTTTGAAAAACTGTTTTTT	CASSSPTGRTAFEKLFF
TRBV6-5	TRBJ2-7	TRBD2	many	TGTGCCAGCAGTTACGTGGCTAGCGGGAGGTCCGAGCAGTACTTC	CASSYVASGRSEQYF
TRBV19	TRBJ2-7	-	-	TGTGCCAGTAGTATAAAGCCTCAGGAGCAGTACTTC	CASSIKPQEQYF
TRBV9	TRBJ2-5	-	many	TGTGCCAGCGGAACCGGGCAAGAGACCCAGTACTTC	CASGTGQETQYF
TRBV28	TRBJ1-2	-	many	TGTGCCAGCAACCAGGGCGGAAACTATGGCTACACCTTC	CASNQGGNYGYTF
TRBV13	TRBJ2-1	-	many	TGTGCCAGCAGCTTAGGGGCTAGAGGCAATGAGCAGTTCTTC	CASSLGARGNEQFF
TRBV29-1	TRBJ2-1	-	many	TGCAGCGTTGGGACCGTAAGCTCCCCCGATCACTGGTACTACAATGAGCAGTTCTTC	CSVGTVSSPDHWYYNEQFF
TRBV12-3/TRBV12-4	TRBJ2-5	TRBD1	many	TGTGCCAGCTGGACAGGGGGCGGTGAGACCCAGTACTTC	CASWTGGGETQYF
TRBV2	TRBJ2-7	TRBD1	many	TGTGCCAGCAGTGATGGGGACAGCCTCTCTTACGAGCAGTACTTC	CASSDGDSLSYEQYF
TRBV3-1	TRBJ2-1	-	many	TGTGCCAGCAGCCAAGTTGCTGGATATGATCATAATGAGCAGTTCTTC	CASSQVAGYDHNEQFF
TRBV7-9	TRBJ2-3	TRBD2	-	TGTGCCAGCAGCTTCTTCGGGACTAGCGGGGCAGATACGCAGTATTTT	CASSFFGTSGADTQYF
TRBV18	TRBJ2-1	-	many	TGTGCCAGCTCACCACGGCCTAACAATGAGCAGTTCTTC	CASSPRPNNEQFF
TRBV3-1	TRBJ2-5	-	many	TGTGCCAGCAGCCAGGGACGGAAGACCCAGTACTTC	CASSQGRKTQYF
TRBV2	TRBJ2-2	-	many	TGTGCCAGCAGTAAGACAGACTCGAACACCGGGGAGCTGTTTTTT	CASSKTDSNTGELFF
TRBV10-3	TRBJ1-3	-	-	TGTGCCATCAGTGAAATTGGGCATCGCGGAAACACCATATATTTT	CAISEIGHRGNTIYF